What follows are 11 T cell receptor beta chains derived from one specimen sequenced in a study of beta chain features in type 1 diabetes. General study results and limits: When Type 1 diabetes patients were examined, their TCRB CDR3s proved moderately but significantly shorter in all four CD4+ subsets.

Their recognized antigens are unknown. Sequenced material consisted of expressed TCRB transcripts (all of the isolated RNA was reverse transcribed). Assay: immunoSEQ multiplex PCR; the TCRdb copy retains only in-frame clones and omits some. The sample carries some 290,000 clones, 20% to 25% recorded once. The material sequenced was naive CD4+ T cells from blood. The receptors come from a woman between 25 and 40 years old with type 1 diabetes.

The gene calls are TRBV5-4 and TRBJ2-2; 12 bases match TRBD1. Losses at the gene ends were 5 bases for V and 2 bases for J; bases not matched to a gene: 1. Germline V gene lookup returns CDR1 SGHNT and CDR2 YYREEE (reference sequence). The CDR3 sequence is 15 residues long. DNA for the CDR3: TGTGCCAGCAGGGGGACAGGGGGCAACACCGGGGAGCTGTTTTTT. Translated: CASRGTGGNTGELFF.

The chain links TRBV5-6 to TRBJ1-5; possible D gene TRBD1, 5 bases. Germline lookup yields CDR1 SGHDT and CDR2 YYEEEE. V was shortened by 7 bases and J by 5 bases, with 13 bases between the two germline ends. This CDR3 contains 13 residues. CDR3 loop: CASGTAGDQPQHF. The CDR3 bases are TGTGCCAGCGGAACCGCGGGGGATCAGCCCCAGCATTTT.

This clone appeared a few times. The genes are TRBV29-1 and TRBJ2-5; TRBD2 matches 8 bases. The CDR3 is 13 residues long. Germline CDR1 is SQVTM and CDR2 is ANQGSEA. The J segment lost 1 base and the V segment lost 3 bases, leaving 1 base of the junction unmatched. CDR3 region: CSVDSGIQETQYF. In nucleotides, the CDR3 is TGCAGCGTTGATAGCGGGATCCAAGAGACCCAGTACTTC. Drawing the rest from reference TRBV29-1 and TRBJ2-5, the complete variable domain is SAVISQKPSRDICQRGTSLTIQCQVDSQVTMMFWYRQQPGQSLTLIATANQGSEATYESGFVIDKFPISRPNLTFSTLTVSNMSPEDSSIYLCSVDSGIQETQYFGPGTRLLVL.

There are a few counts of this clone. At the DNA level, this CDR3 is encoded by other sequences in the same sample as well. The rearrangement links TRBV5-1 to TRBJ2-6; D uncertain. Trimming shortened V by 1 base and J by 0 bases, and 5 bases separated the two germline ends. The CDR3 extends over 15 amino acids. From germline, CDR1 is SGHRS and CDR2 YFSETQ. This CDR3 reads CASSLTSSGANVLTF. The CDR3 DNA sequence: TGCGCCAGCAGCTTGACGAGCTCTGGGGCCAACGTCCTGACTTTC.

The sample holds one count of this clone. The chain uses TRBV18 and TRBJ2-7, with D possibly matching TRBD2 (5 bases). The germline V gene encodes CDR1 KGHSH and CDR2 LQKENI. Trimming stripped 3 bases from V and 5 bases from J, with 11 bases between. This CDR3 comprises 13 residues. The CDR3 spells CASSPAGQHEQYF. The DNA of the CDR3 is TGTGCCAGCTCACCGGCGGGTCAACACGAGCAGTACTTC.

This chain joins TRBV5-1 and TRBJ2-1, with TRBD1 as a possible D gene (7 bases). V lost 4 bases and J 10 bases, leaving 21 bases between the germline ends. The CDR3 runs to 15 residues. CDR1 SGHRS and CDR2 YFSETQ come from the germline V gene. The CDR3 region is CASSIEQGRLSEQFF. The CDR3, as DNA: TGCGCCAGCAGCATAGAACAGGGGAGGTTGAGCGAGCAGTTCTTC.

The sample holds a few counts of this clone. The V gene is TRBV2, the J gene TRBJ2-2; unclear D gene. In germline, CDR1 is SNHLY, CDR2 FYNNEI. Between the trimmed V and J ends, which lost 7 bases and 0 bases, there was a span of 9 bases. The CDR3 totals 14 residues. CDR3 nucleotides: TGTGCCAGCACAGCGACGTCGAACACCGGGGAGCTGTTTTTT. It specifies CASTATSNTGELFF. The entire variable domain, with the rest obtained from reference TRBV2 and TRBJ2-2, is as follows: EPEVTQTPSHQVTQMGQEVILRCVPISNHLYFYWYRQILGQKVEFLVSFYNNEISEKSEIFDDQFSVERPDGSNFTLKIRSTKLEDSAMYFCASTATSNTGELFFGEGSRLTVL.

This clone appeared a few times. J is TRBJ2-3 and V is TRBV29-1; D is possibly TRBD2 (7 bases). Germline lookup yields CDR1 SQVTM and CDR2 ANQGSEA. V was pared by 4 bases and J by 2 bases, with 16 bases between. The CDR3 contains 15 residues. The CDR3 here is CSVVLGGGLTDTQYF. CDR3 sequence (DNA): TGCAGCGTTGTCCTTGGGGGGGGGCTCACAGATACGCAGTATTTT.

The chain combines TRBV7-9 with TRBJ2-1; TRBD2 aligns across 10 bases. The germline V gene encodes CDR1 SEHNR and CDR2 FQNEAQ (reference sequence). The CDR3 is 14 amino acids. V trimming: 8 bases; J trimming: 4 bases; junction bases outside the gene matches: 5. The CDR3 DNA is TGTGCCAGCGACGGGACTAGCGTATACAATGAGCAGTTCTTC. This gives the protein CASDGTSVYNEQFF.

This rearrangement joins TRBV5-4 to TRBJ2-1, with TRBD2 matching 10 bases. The CDR3 consists of 15 residues. From germline, CDR1 is SGHNT and CDR2 YYREEE (reference sequence). Trimming took 6 bases from V and 0 from J; bases not matched to a gene: 3. The CDR3 sequence: CASIPSGSSYNEQFF. CDR3 coding DNA: TGTGCCAGCATCCCTAGCGGGAGCTCCTACAATGAGCAGTTCTTC.

This clone turned up a few times. The V and J genes are TRBV30 and TRBJ2-1; weak D call: TRBD2 (6 bases). In germline, CDR1 is GTSNPN, CDR2 SVGIG (reference sequence). Between the trimmed V and J ends, which lost 2 bases and 8 bases, there was a span of 10 bases. CDR3 size: 12 residues. CDR3: CAWSSSVYEQFF. CDR3 DNA sequence: TGTGCCTGGAGTTCTAGCGTCTATGAGCAGTTCTTC. The whole variable domain, remainder taken from reference TRBV30 and TRBJ2-1, is SQTIHQWPATLVQPVGSPLSLECTVEGTSNPNLYWYRQAAGRGLQLLFYSVGIGQISSEVPQNLSASRPQDRQFILSSKKLLLSDSGFYLCAWSSSVYEQFFGPGTRLTVL.